The sequence of this T cell receptor (beta chain) was determined in a study of T cells in Graves' hyperthyroidism and ophthalmopathy (dated by TCRdb to between 2018 and 2020). Broadly, across the study: Peripheral blood samples were taken at initial diagnosis, before any treatment was given. TCR V-J signatures able to tell the groups apart were searched for in a discovery cohort of 90 to 100 patients, of whom over 40 had Graves' ophthalmopathy and 57 had stable Graves' hyperthyroidism. An independent validation cohort of under 20 hyperthyroidism patients and more than 15 patients who later progressed to ophthalmopathy tested prospective prediction of ophthalmopathy. In more than five Graves' hyperthyroidism patients, the study also compared T-cell repertoires from thyroid tissue with T-cell repertoires from blood. The paper describes TCR Vbeta CDR3 sequencing of 135 peripheral blood samples, made up of some 40 ophthalmopathy patients, around 78 hyperthyroidism patients and 17 progressor patients. Following sampling, methimazole starting at 30 mg daily was given to hyperthyroidism patients, and high-dose intravenous methylprednisolone was given to ophthalmopathy patients. The 100 discovery patients were randomly split 7:3 into training and test sets. Findings and caveats that apply to the study as a whole: Most expanded thyroid clonotypes (frequency above 0.001) were also found in blood, which suggests that blood repertoires may mirror thyroid immune responses. A model built on a 13 V-J signature distinguished ophthalmopathy from stable hyperthyroidism, reaching 85% to 90% sensitivity and 81.08% specificity in cross-validation and 80%/75% in testing. No statistical method was used to set the sample size in advance, and investigators knew the group allocation. During validation, the model predicted progression to ophthalmopathy a median of approximately six months ahead of onset, with almost 71% sensitivity and more than 72% specificity.

The CDR3 contains 16 residues, cysteine and phenylalanine counted. The CDR3 DNA has 48 bases and is translated from base 1. Relative to germline, V is 4 bases shorter and J is 8 bases shorter, with 23 bases between their ends. Sequences SEHNR (CDR1) and FQNEAQ (CDR2) are obtained from the germline V gene (reference sequence). TCR beta CDR3 regions were amplified from RNA transcripts. For the first round of RT-PCR on the TCR CDR3, the HTBI primer set was used together with the Qiagen OneStep RT-PCR kit. Libraries were constructed in a second round of multiplex PCR, after which size selection and purification were performed. The libraries were sequenced on an Illumina HiSeq2000 using paired-end 100 bp reads. In the authors' own workflow: SOAPnuke was used to process the raw data, throwing out any read that contained adapters or uncalled bases, had a mean Phred below 15, or lacked an exact constant-primer or identifier match. High-quality paired reads were merged with COPE v1.2.5, and unique nucleotide sequences were defined as clonotypes. MiTCR v1.1 was used to align clonotypes to the IMGT TRBV, TRBD and TRBJ reference segments. The analysis was restricted to V-J combinations with a frequency above 0.0001, which together covered about 99% of the repertoires. The TCS score was defined as the ratio of F50 (clonal expansion) to E x V (chaos), calculated using BLOSUM62-based TCRdist between CDR3 peptides within each V-J. Welch's t-statistics and random forest reduced several hundred V-J features to 13, which were used in a naive Bayes classifier (R e1071). TCRdb passed the public sequencing reads through fastp at Q25 and MiXCR, retaining productive beta sequences. Every CDR3 protein is listed once, alongside the most common genes and DNA of its rows. These V and J calls derive from TCRdb rather than the authors' analysis. Present in this sample are about 720,000 distinct CDR3 sequences, 18% of which were seen just once. Approximately 15% of the sample rests with the top ten.

A word on this clonotype: It lacks a known antigen. The record has no base qualities; no much larger clone is one base away.

Hyperthyroidism patients were newly diagnosed, had a disease duration of under 2 months, and were aged 18 to 65 years. The study excluded patients with uncontrolled infections, other autoimmune diseases, pregnancy or lactation. Diagnoses were established on the basis of clinical symptoms, serum thyroxine and TRAb, thyroid ultrasound, and orbital computed tomography. For progressor patients, blood was drawn at the first diagnosis of hyperthyroidism, before any ophthalmopathy symptoms had appeared. PBMCs were separated from about 10 ml of fresh peripheral blood using Ficoll-Paque density gradient centrifugation. Progressor patients were first diagnosed with Graves' hyperthyroidism and then developed ophthalmopathy during follow-up. Trizol reagent was used to extract total RNA, and RNA quality was then checked on an Agilent 2100 Bioanalyzer.

This receptor chain uses TRBV7-9 and TRBJ1-2, with the D gene not clear enough to name. The receptor comes from a woman aged 45 to 65 with Graves' hyperthyroidism that later progressed to Graves' ophthalmopathy. The sequenced sample was blood. The nucleotide sequence reads as follows: TGTGCCAGCAGCTCCCTCCGCCAGCCTCGGTTCGAGGGCTACACCTTC. This gives the protein CASSSLRQPRFEGYTF.